These T cell receptor beta chains were read from a single sample in a study of shared clonotypes between healthy human individuals. The repertoire was sequenced with immunoSEQ multiplex PCR; TCRdb's copy has only in-frame clones and lacks some. The sample holds roughly 2,000,000 clones, about 95% seen once. The sample taken for sequencing was naive CD8+ T cells sorted from blood. These receptors originate from a man between 18 and 35 years old in good health. Both conserved end residues are part of each CDR3. A D gene is named only where the DNA matches it firmly. Clone size is not always given. Where it is, it says once, few, many or a class for expanded clones.

clone_size d_call j_call v_call cdr3_nt cdr3_aa
. TRBD2 TRBJ2-7 TRBV23-1 TGCGCCAGCAGTCAAGTGGGACTAGCGGGAGGGCATCGACGAGAGCAGTACTTC CASSQVGLAGGHRREQYF
. . TRBJ2-7 TRBV7-6 TGTGCCAGCAGCCCGGGGGTGGACAGCGAGCAGTACTTC CASSPGVDSEQYF
. . TRBJ2-7 TRBV4-3 TGCGCCAGCAGCCTAGATCCGGAGGACTACGAGCAGTACTTC CASSLDPEDYEQYF
. TRBD2 TRBJ2-2 TRBV11-2 TGTGCCAGCAGCCATGCACTAGCGGGGACGAACACCGGGGAGCTGTTTTTT CASSHALAGTNTGELFF
. TRBD2 TRBJ2-1 TRBV19 TGTGCCAGTAGTATAGGCGGAGCGGGGATCTCCTACAATGAGCAGTTCTTC CASSIGGAGISYNEQFF
. TRBD1 TRBJ1-2 TRBV13 TGTGCCAGCAGCAAGGGGGCTGGCTATGGCTACACCTTC CASSKGAGYGYTF
. . TRBJ2-1 TRBV5-5 TGTGCCAGCAGCCCCAAGGGGCCGTACAATGAGCAGTTCTTC CASSPKGPYNEQFF
. TRBD2 TRBJ2-1 TRBV7-6 TGTGCCAGCAGCTTAGTGCAGCTAGCGGGAGGGCCCAGTGAGCAGTTCTTC CASSLVQLAGGPSEQFF
. . TRBJ2-7 TRBV14 TGTGCCAGCAGCCAAGGGTACAGGGCCGACGAGCAGTACTTC CASSQGYRADEQYF
. . TRBJ2-5 TRBV7-2 TGTGCCAGCAGCCCCGCGGACGGGGGCGGGACCCAGTACTTC CASSPADGGGTQYF
once TRBD1 TRBJ2-7 TRBV10-3 TGTGCCATCAGTGAGTCACAGGGGAAAACCTACGAGCAGTACTTC CAISESQGKTYEQYF
few . TRBJ2-7 TRBV27 TGTGCCAGCAGCCCAACAGGGAGCTCCTACGAGCAGTACTTC CASSPTGSSYEQYF
once . TRBJ2-3 TRBV6-1 TGTGCCAGCAGTCTTACCCGGATTAGCACAGATACGCAGTATTTT CASSLTRISTDTQYF
. . TRBJ2-3 TRBV27 TGTGCCAGCACCTCGATGAGAGATACGCAGTATTTT CASTSMRDTQYF
. . TRBJ2-5 TRBV27 TGTGCCAGCAGTCAGCCAGGACGGGAGACCCAGTACTTC CASSQPGRETQYF
. . TRBJ2-3 TRBV30 TGTGCCTGGAGTGTAAGCGGATCAAGCGATACGCAGTATTTT CAWSVSGSSDTQYF
. . TRBJ1-4 TRBV15 TGTGCCACCAGCGATACTCCGGGACTCAATGAAAAACTGTTTTTT CATSDTPGLNEKLFF
once TRBD1 TRBJ1-1 TRBV4-1 TGCGCCAGCAGCCAAGAACAGGGGGCAGCTGAAGCTTTCTTT CASSQEQGAAEAFF
. . TRBJ2-1 TRBV7-9 TGTGCCAGCAGGCTATTCGATGAGCAGTTCTTC CASRLFDEQFF
. . TRBJ1-5 TRBV27 TGTGCCAGCAGTCCGTGGTTGGGGGAAGGCAATCAGCCCCAGCATTTT CASSPWLGEGNQPQHF
. TRBD2 TRBJ2-1 TRBV28 TGTGCCAGCAGTTTAGGCGGACTAGTGGGGGGGTTCTTC CASSLGGLVGGFF
. TRBD2 TRBJ2-7 TRBV6-1 TGTGCCAGCAGTGAAGCGTTGTGGCGGGAGAGGTCTACCTACGAGCAGTACTTC CASSEALWRERSTYEQYF
. . TRBJ1-6 TRBV15 TGTGCCACCAGCAGAGGGCCCAGGGGCACCAATTCACCCCTCCACTTT CATSRGPRGTNSPLHF
. TRBD1 TRBJ2-4 TRBV11-3 TGTGCCAGCAGCTTGAGGGCACAGGGGCGAGCCGCCGAAAACATTCAGTACTTC CASSLRAQGRAAENIQYF
once . TRBJ1-3 TRBV4-1 TGCGCCAGCAGTCACACTGGAAACACCATATATTTT CASSHTGNTIYF
. TRBD2 TRBJ2-3 TRBV29-1 TGCAGCGTTGGAGGTTATAGCGGGAGCGCCCCAGATACGCAGTATTTT CSVGGYSGSAPDTQYF
. . TRBJ2-7 TRBV5-6 TGTGCCAGCAGCTGGTACGGTGTCGGCGAGCAGTACTTC CASSWYGVGEQYF